The T cell receptor beta chain under discussion was sequenced for a study of beta chain features in type 1 diabetes. The germline V gene encodes CDR1 SGHRS and CDR2 YFSETQ. V lost 4 bases and J 1 base, leaving 17 bases between the germline ends. The CDR3 loop spans 16 amino acids. Every bit of the isolated RNA underwent reverse transcription, so sequencing read expressed TCRB transcripts. Profiled with immunoSEQ multiplex PCR; TCRdb holds only in-frame clones, not every one. The table lists about 370,000 clones, around a tenth of them singletons. General study results and limits: A potential PCR bias toward shorter templates would be equal in patient and control samples. Shortening of TCRB CDR3s, moderate but significant, appeared in all four CD4+ subsets of Type 1 diabetes patients. In comparison with healthy donors, patients had naive, central memory and Treg TCRB repertoires that appeared more similar.

This clone was counted a few times. Its matching antigen is unknown. The specimen was central memory CD4+ T cells from blood. V and J are TRBV5-1 and TRBJ1-2; D is undetermined. This TCR derives from a man aged 25 to 40 with type 1 diabetes. CDR3 sequence (DNA): TGCGCCAGCAGCCCTGATCCGACACAGCTTAACTATGGCTACACCTTC. Translating it yields CASSPDPTQLNYGYTF.